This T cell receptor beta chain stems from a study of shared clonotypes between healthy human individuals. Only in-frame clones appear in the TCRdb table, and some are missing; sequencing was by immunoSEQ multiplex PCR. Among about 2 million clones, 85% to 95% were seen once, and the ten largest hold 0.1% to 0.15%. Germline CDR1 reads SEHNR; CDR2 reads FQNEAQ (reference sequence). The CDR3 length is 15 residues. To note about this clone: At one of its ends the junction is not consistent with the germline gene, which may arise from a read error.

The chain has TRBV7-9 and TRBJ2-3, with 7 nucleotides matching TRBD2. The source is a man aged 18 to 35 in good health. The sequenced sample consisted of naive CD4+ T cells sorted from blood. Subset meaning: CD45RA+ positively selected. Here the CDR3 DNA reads TGTGCCAGCAGCTTAAGTGGCGGGAGCGAGGTGCGAATCTTTTTT. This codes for CASSLSGGSEVRIFF.